Below, 8 T cell receptor beta chains from the same sample are listed, as sequenced in a study of T cell changes during pregnancy in multiple sclerosis. Assay: immunoSEQ multiplex PCR; the TCRdb copy retains only in-frame clones and omits some. Of roughly 72,000 clones listed, about 94% are singletons. The source material was CD4+ T cells from peripheral blood mononuclear cells, sampled after pregnancy. All receptors come from a female donor with multiple sclerosis, enrolled in a pregnancy study.

The rearrangement joins TRBV30 to TRBJ1-5, with 7 nucleotides matching TRBD1. In germline, CDR1 is GTSNPN, CDR2 SVGIG (reference sequence). V shed 1 base, J shed 6 bases, and the junction held 6 bases outside the gene matches. The CDR3 is 14 amino acids. In nucleotides, the CDR3 is TGTGCCTGGAGTGAGGGCGAGGGGGCTCAGCCCCAGCATTTT. This gives the protein CAWSEGEGAQPQHF.

The rearrangement uses TRBV6-5 and TRBJ1-5; 9 bases are shared with TRBD1. The V segment lost 6 bases and the J segment 7 bases; nucleotides outside the gene matches: 10. This CDR3 has 15 amino acids. Germline V lookup: CDR1 MNHEY, CDR2 SVGAGI. The chain's CDR3 is CASSQTQGAWQPQHF. In DNA, the CDR3 is TGTGCCAGCAGCCAGACACAGGGGGCTTGGCAGCCCCAGCATTTT.

The J gene is TRBJ2-1, the V gene TRBV14; D is undetermined. The CDR3 is 11 amino acids. Germline lookup yields CDR1 SGHDN and CDR2 FVKESK. The ends were cut back, 1 base at V and 13 bases at J, with 8 bases in the middle. The CDR3 DNA reads TGTGCCAGCAGCCAAGCGGTCTCACAGTTCTTC. As protein: CASSQAVSQFF.

This clone was counted between two and nine times. The rearrangement uses TRBV4-3 and TRBJ2-2; unclear D gene. From germline, CDR1 is LGHNA and CDR2 YSLEER. CDR3 size: 17 residues. V was pared by 0 bases and J by 0 bases, with 11 bases between. The CDR3 DNA sequence: TGCGCCAGCAGCCAAGAGCACGCGTTCGCGAACACCGGGGAGCTGTTTTTT. It translates to CASSQEHAFANTGELFF.

The chain couples TRBV19 to TRBJ2-1; D perhaps matches TRBD2 (6 bases). The CDR3 sequence is 15 residues long. Germline V CDR1 and CDR2: LNHDA, SQIVND (reference sequence). The V and J ends lost 1 base and 6 bases respectively, with 13 bases between them. This chain's CDR3 is CASSIGRDGGNEQFF. In nucleotides, the CDR3 is TGTGCCAGTAGTATAGGGCGGGACGGAGGCAATGAGCAGTTCTTC.

This rearrangement joins TRBV19 to TRBJ2-7; 8 bases align to TRBD1. The CDR3 has 14 amino acids. Germline V gene sequence: CDR1 LNHDA, CDR2 SQIVND (reference sequence). After removal of 5 bases from V and 4 bases from J, the junction contained 7 bases not matched to a gene. The CDR3 DNA is TGTGCCAGTAGTGAGACAGGGGAAGTATACGAGCAGTACTTC. Translated, it gives CASSETGEVYEQYF.

For the CDR3, the DNA is TGTGCCAGCAGTTCCCCCCCGGGGGGCTCCTACAATGAGCAGTTCTTC. Amino acids: CASSSPPGGSYNEQFF. The J gene is TRBJ2-1, the V gene TRBV6-6; 7 bases agree with TRBD2. The CDR3 extends over 16 amino acids. V gave up 4 bases and J gave up 0 bases; unmatched junction bases: 6. CDR1 and CDR2 (germline): MNHNY, SVGAGI (reference sequence).

CDR3: CASRIFGSGNTGELFF. In DNA form, the CDR3 reads TGTGCCAGCAGGATTTTTGGGAGTGGAAACACCGGGGAGCTGTTTTTT. The chain recombines TRBV25-1 with TRBJ2-2; tentative D call: TRBD2 (5 bases). Germline V CDR1 and CDR2: MGHDK, SYGVNS. Trimming took 6 bases from V and 2 from J, leaving 16 bases between them. The CDR3 is made up of 16 amino acids.